This entry concerns a single TCR beta chain. Its antigen is unidentified. V was clipped by 3 bases and J by 3 bases; unmatched bases: 4. This CDR3 region has 15 residues. Per germline, CDR1 SGHRS and CDR2 YFSETQ. The repertoire was sequenced with immunoSEQ multiplex PCR; TCRdb's copy has only in-frame clones and lacks some. The data contain about 97,000 clones, approximately 80% of them seen just once; the ten biggest clones take up 9.5% to 15%. This specimen comes from a study of PD-1 blockade in classical Hodgkin lymphoma. Study-level information: Patients were treated with nivolumab at 3 mg/kg, and this was given intravenously every 2 weeks. Study conclusions and caveats: Significant TCR diversity gains by C4D1 occurred in CD4+ but not CD8+ cells. Patients were excluded if nivolumab began under 1 year after ASCT (the autologous transplant). Newly diagnosed patients reportedly trailed healthy donors in baseline TCR diversity.

Brentuximab vedotin exposure varied, and every patient relapsed after autologous stem cell transplantation. The sequences come from peripheral blood mononuclear cells (PBMCs), collected at baseline. This receptor was taken from a human donor with classical Hodgkin lymphoma. The genes are TRBV5-1 and TRBJ2-5; 11 bases are shared with TRBD1. CDR3 in DNA: TGCGCCAGCAGCTCCGGGACAGGGGGTGAAGAGACCCAGTACTTC. Amino acids: CASSSGTGGEETQYF.